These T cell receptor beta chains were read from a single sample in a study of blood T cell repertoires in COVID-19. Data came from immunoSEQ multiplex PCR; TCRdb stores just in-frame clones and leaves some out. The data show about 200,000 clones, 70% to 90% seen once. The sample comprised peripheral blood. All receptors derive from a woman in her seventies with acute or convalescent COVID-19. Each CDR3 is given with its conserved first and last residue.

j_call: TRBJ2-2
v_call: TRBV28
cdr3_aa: CASSGTSVTGELFF

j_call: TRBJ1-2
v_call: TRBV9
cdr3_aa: CASSVEGGGGLRGYTF

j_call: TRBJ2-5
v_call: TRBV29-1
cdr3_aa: CSVGPGLAGETQYF

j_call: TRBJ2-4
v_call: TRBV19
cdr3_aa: CASSPRDRGVRKNIQYF

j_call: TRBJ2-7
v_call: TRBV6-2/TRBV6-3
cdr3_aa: CASSLTGSSYEQYF

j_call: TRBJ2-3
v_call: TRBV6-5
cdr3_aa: CATPRMAGATDTQYF

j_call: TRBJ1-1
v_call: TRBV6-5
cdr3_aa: CASSYSTGGMNTEAFF

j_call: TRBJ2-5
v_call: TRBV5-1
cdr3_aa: CASSSSGKAGPGETQYF

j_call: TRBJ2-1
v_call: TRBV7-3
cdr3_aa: CASSLAGGNNEQFF

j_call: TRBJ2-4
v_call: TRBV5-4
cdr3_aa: CASSQGIGTGGIQYF

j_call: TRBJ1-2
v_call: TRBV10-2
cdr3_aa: CASSELSGYTF

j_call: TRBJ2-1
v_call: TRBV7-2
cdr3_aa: CASSLVRLEQFF

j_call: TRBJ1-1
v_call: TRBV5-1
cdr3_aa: CASSLGDRGTEAFF

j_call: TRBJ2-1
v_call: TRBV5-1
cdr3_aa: CASRGLAGSYNEQFF

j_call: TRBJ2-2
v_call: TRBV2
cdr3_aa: CASSARTQNTGELFF

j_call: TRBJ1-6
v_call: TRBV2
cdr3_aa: CASSPRTGANSPLHF

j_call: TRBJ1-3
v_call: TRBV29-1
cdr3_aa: CSVSIRAAGNTIYF

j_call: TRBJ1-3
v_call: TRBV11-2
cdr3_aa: CASSSSVGNTIYF

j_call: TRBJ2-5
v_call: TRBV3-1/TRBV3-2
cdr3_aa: CASSQQAGSETQYF

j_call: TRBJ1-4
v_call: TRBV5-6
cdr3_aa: CASTFRGLGEKLFF

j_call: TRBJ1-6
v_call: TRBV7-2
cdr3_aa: CASSPGRTGRKPLHF

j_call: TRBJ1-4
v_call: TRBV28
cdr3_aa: CSRGCTNEKLFF

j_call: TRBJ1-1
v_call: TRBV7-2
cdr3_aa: CASSPLGPAAEAFF

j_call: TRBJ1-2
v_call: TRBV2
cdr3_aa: CASSEEAGGAGYTF

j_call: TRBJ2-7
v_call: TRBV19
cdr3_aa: CASSSVAGGRYEQYF

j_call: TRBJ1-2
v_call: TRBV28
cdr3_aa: CASSLEGARGYTF

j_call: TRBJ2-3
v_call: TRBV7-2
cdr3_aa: CASSLGVLALAGTDTQYF

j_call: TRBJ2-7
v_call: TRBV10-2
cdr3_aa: CASSGTSAAYEQYF

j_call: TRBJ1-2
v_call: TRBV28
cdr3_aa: CASSPVGGAYGYTF

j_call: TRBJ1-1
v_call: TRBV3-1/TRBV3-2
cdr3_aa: CASSRTRTVNTEAFF

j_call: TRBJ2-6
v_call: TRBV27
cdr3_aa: CASRPLTGTGGDSGANVLTF

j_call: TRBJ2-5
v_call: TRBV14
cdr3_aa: CASSQDFSQAETQYF

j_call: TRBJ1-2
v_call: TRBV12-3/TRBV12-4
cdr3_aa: CASSLGRRGFYTF

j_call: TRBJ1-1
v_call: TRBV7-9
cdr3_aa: CASSLLGQFSAGMNTEAFF

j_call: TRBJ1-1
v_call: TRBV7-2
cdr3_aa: CASRSKLNTEAFF

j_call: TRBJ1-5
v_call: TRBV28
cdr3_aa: CASSLRGGSGQPQHF

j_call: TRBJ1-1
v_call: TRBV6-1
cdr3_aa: CASSEQALNTEAFF

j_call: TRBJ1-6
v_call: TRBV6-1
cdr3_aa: CASSEQKGGSPLHF

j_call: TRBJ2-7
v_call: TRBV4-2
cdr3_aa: CASSQVAPQGVDEQYF

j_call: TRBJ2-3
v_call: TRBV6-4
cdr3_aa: CASSASSGETTDTQYF

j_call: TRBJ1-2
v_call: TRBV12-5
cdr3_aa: CASGSSGGGITLF